This record looks at one TCR beta chain sequence and its context. One end of the junction does not line up with germline, which may come from a read error. Germline lookup yields CDR1 DFQATT and CDR2 SNEGSKA (reference sequence). This CDR3 has 14 residues. The template used for profiling TCR beta VDJ and CDR3 was genomic DNA. A single record per CDR3 protein comes from TCRdb applying MiXCR to the reads. This table has 300,000 or so distinct CDR3 sequences, approximately 57% appearing once. The sample is drawn from a study of CD8+CD57+ T cells in acquired aplastic anemia. This sequence joins TRBV20-1 and TRBJ2-7, with 9 bases fitting TRBD2. Specimen: sorted CD4+, CD8+, or CD8+CD57+ T cells (not recorded which) from PBMCs. The sequence was collected from a human donor with severe aplastic anemia or a healthy control (not recorded which). The CDR3, as DNA: TGCAGTGCTAGACCTGACGGAGCGGGGGGCTCTTTCCCCTTC. Its protein product is CSARPDGAGGSFPF.